This T cell receptor beta chain comes out of a study of blood T cell repertoires in COVID-19. Study context: From the United States, Italy and Spain came samples of acute and convalescent COVID-19.

The CDR3 spans 17 residues. The V end was cut by 1 base, the J end by 4 bases, with 16 bases between. Germline V gene sequence: CDR1 LNHNV, CDR2 YYDKDF (reference sequence). The table came from immunoSEQ multiplex PCR; TCRdb's copy has only in-frame clones and leaves some out. The repertoire holds roughly 250,000 clones, with around nine tenths as singletons. This clone was seen only once. V and J are TRBV15 and TRBJ2-2, with D perhaps TRBD2 (5 bases). The source of this sequence is a man in his forties or fifties who had recovered from COVID-19. The sequencing sample was made of PBMCs or T cells enriched from blood (not recorded which). CDR3 sequence (DNA): TGTGCCACCAGCAGAGTACTAGTGTTTTCGGGCACCGGGGAGCTGTTTTTT. This encodes CATSRVLVFSGTGELFF.